This TCR beta chain stems from a study of human T cells and chemical hapten exposure. Study information: Mainly, slight library volume differences in the pool made TCR yields vary.

MiXCR, run by TCRdb on the RACE reads, gives a single entry per CDR3 protein. The sample includes about 350,000 distinct CDR3 sequences, about 6% of them seen just once. The junction had 13 bases not matched to a gene; V was cut back by 8 bases and J by 6 bases. The CDR3 has 14 amino acids. Germline assignment: CDR1 SNHLY and CDR2 FYNNEI. Time point of the sample: patch test 2, 6 weeks after DPC sensitization. Treatment noted: therapeutic diphenylcyclopropenone sensitization with weekly scalp DPC. Sample: whole blood, taken in connection with sensitization to the hapten diphenylcyclopropenone (DPC). The chain combines TRBV2 with TRBJ2-7; 7 nucleotides agree with TRBD1. This receptor was identified in a woman aged 18-29 years with alopecia areata. Some clones in this sample may be carry-over from other donors' samples. Here the CDR3 reads CASAGTEFSGEQYF. CDR3 DNA sequence: TGTGCCAGCGCCGGGACAGAGTTCTCCGGCGAGCAGTACTTC. The full variable domain, with the rest looked up from reference TRBV2 and TRBJ2-7, is EPEVTQTPSHQVTQMGQEVILRCVPISNHLYFYWYRQILGQKVEFLVSFYNNEISEKSEIFDDQFSVERPDGSNFTLKIRSTKLEDSAMYFCASAGTEFSGEQYFGPGTRLTVT.